The 9 T cell receptor beta chains presented below share a single source sample, sequenced in a study of OX40 agonist ivuxolimab in advanced cancers. Method: immunoSEQ multiplex PCR; TCRdb's copy keeps in-frame clones and lacks some. The sample includes 100,000 or so clones, about 90% of them seen just once. Sequencing used CD4+ or CD8+ T cells sorted from blood, obtained in a trial of the OX40 agonist ivuxolimab. The receptors were gathered from an adult with an advanced solid tumor such as melanoma, head and neck, liver or kidney cancer.

The chain couples TRBV5-6 to TRBJ2-2; D assignment may be TRBD1 or TRBD2 (5 bases each). This CDR3 comprises 16 residues. Trimming pared 4 bases from V and 3 bases from J, leaving 16 bases between. Germline CDR1 and CDR2: SGHDT and YYEEEE. CDR3 DNA sequence: TGTGCCAGCAGCCGGTTCAGGGCGAGGGACACCGGGGAGCTGTTTTTT. Translation gives CASSRFRARDTGELFF.

The rearrangement uses TRBV6-1 and TRBJ1-2; tentatively, D is TRBD1 (5 bases). The length of the CDR3 is 17 residues. V lost 1 base to trimming and J lost 7 bases, with 22 bases between them. CDR1 is MNHNS and CDR2 is SASEGT in the germline V gene. The CDR3 nucleotides are TGTGCCAGCAGTGAAGGAATCGGGGCAGTAGGCGCCCTTGGCTACACCTTC. It codes for CASSEGIGAVGALGYTF.

This clone occurred many times. The same CDR3 arises from other DNA sequences in this sample as well. The chain links TRBV6-6 to TRBJ2-7, with 9 nucleotides matching TRBD1. The length of the CDR3 is 15 residues. Germline V gene sequence: CDR1 MNHNY, CDR2 SVGAGI (reference sequence). Germline trimming cut 0 bases from V and 2 bases from J; bases unmatched to any gene: 2. The CDR3 nucleotides read TGTGCCAGCAGTTACTCGACAGGGGGGCCCTACGAGCAGTACTTC. Its protein product is CASSYSTGGPYEQYF.

The V gene is TRBV2, the J gene TRBJ2-7; D gene ambiguous. This CDR3 has 13 residues. Trimming shortened V by 7 bases and J by 1 base, and 11 bases separated the two germline ends. Germline CDR1 is SNHLY and CDR2 is FYNNEI. CDR3 coding DNA: TGTGCCAGCATCGCACGGAGATCCTACGAGCAGTACTTC. This gives the protein CASIARRSYEQYF.

The chain couples TRBV7-9 to TRBJ2-3, with D unresolved. The germline V and J ends were trimmed by 2 bases and 3 bases, with 9 bases remaining between them. The CDR3 is made up of 14 amino acids. CDR1 and CDR2 (germline): SEHNR, FQNEAQ (reference sequence). The CDR3 DNA sequence: TGTGCCAGCAGCTTAAGCCAGGTAACAGATACGCAGTATTTT. Protein: CASSLSQVTDTQYF.

The chain carries TRBV9 and TRBJ2-1, with TRBD2 matching over 10 bases. Losses at the gene ends were 3 bases for V and 0 bases for J; bases not matched to a gene: 6. The CDR3 sequence is 17 residues long. Per germline, CDR1 SGDLS and CDR2 YYNGEE. The CDR3 sequence: CASSGSAGGLSYNEQFF. CDR3 DNA: TGTGCCAGCAGCGGCTCAGCGGGAGGGCTCTCCTACAATGAGCAGTTCTTC. The variable domain in full, with the rest retrieved from reference TRBV9 and TRBJ2-1, is DSGVTQTPKHLITATGQRVTLRCSPRSGDLSVYWYQQSLDQGLQFLIQYYNGEERAKGNILERFSAQQFPDLHSELNLSSLELGDSALYFCASSGSAGGLSYNEQFFGPGTRLTVL.

CDR3 residues: CASSLDGTAQNSPLHF. Written as DNA, the CDR3 is TGTGCCAGCAGCTTAGACGGGACAGCGCAAAATTCACCCCTCCACTTT. This sequence joins TRBV7-9 and TRBJ1-6; 7 nucleotides match TRBD1. Per germline, CDR1 SEHNR and CDR2 FQNEAQ (reference sequence). The CDR3 is made up of 16 amino acids. With 1 base clipped from V and 7 bases from J, the junction kept 7 bases outside the gene matches.

The chain uses TRBV5-5 and TRBJ2-6; D uncertain. Germline CDR1 reads SGHKS; CDR2 reads YYEKEE (reference sequence). The CDR3 loop spans 14 amino acids. V was shortened by 7 bases and J by 0 bases, with 8 bases between the two germline ends. CDR3 DNA: TGTGCCAGCTTGGTGTTCTCTGGGGCCAACGTCCTGACTTTC. Protein product: CASLVFSGANVLTF.

The chain links TRBV18 to TRBJ1-1, with TRBD1 identical over 7 bases. Germline V gives CDR1 KGHSH, CDR2 LQKENI. The CDR3 is 13 residues long. With V trimmed by 6 bases and J by 2 bases, 3 bases remained unmatched. The CDR3 loop reads CASSRDSNTEAFF. CDR3 nucleotide sequence: TGTGCCAGCTCCCGGGACAGTAACACTGAAGCTTTCTTT. The full variable domain, its missing parts supplied by reference TRBV18 and TRBJ1-1, is NAGVMQNPRHLVRRRGQEARLRCSPMKGHSHVYWYRQLPEEGLKFMVYLQKENIIDESGMPKERFSAEFPKEGPSILRIQQVVRGDSAAYFCASSRDSNTEAFFGQGTRLTVV.